Below, 13 T cell receptor beta chains from the same sample are listed, as sequenced in a study of blood T cell repertoires in COVID-19. Repertoires were generated with immunoSEQ multiplex PCR, while TCRdb's copy carries only in-frame clones and drops some. The sample lists roughly 100,000 clones, 87% seen once, with approximately 2% in the top ten. Sequencing used peripheral blood. The receptors were sampled from a man in his fifties with active COVID-19.

This clone was seen only a few times. The rearrangement links TRBV5-6 to TRBJ2-1, with unresolved D. This CDR3 has 11 residues. V lost 4 bases and J 4 bases, leaving 3 bases between the germline ends. Germline assignment: CDR1 SGHDT and CDR2 YYEEEE. CDR3 nucleotides: TGTGCCAGCAGCCAATACAATGAGCAGTTCTTC. Translating it yields CASSQYNEQFF. The entire variable domain, with the rest obtained from reference TRBV5-6 and TRBJ2-1, is as follows: DAGVTQSPTHLIKTRGQQVTLRCSPKSGHDTVSWYQQALGQGPQFIFQYYEEEERQRGNFPDRFSGHQFPNYSSELNVNALLLGDSALYLCASSQYNEQFFGPGTRLTVL.

The rearrangement joins TRBV19 to TRBJ2-5, with no clear D. V shed 4 bases and J shed 7 bases, with 10 bases lying between them. Germline V lookup: CDR1 LNHDA, CDR2 SQIVND (reference sequence). The CDR3 contains 12 residues. CDR3 coding DNA: TGTGCCAGTAGTAACCCCGGTGCGACCCAGTACTTC. The encoded protein is CASSNPGATQYF.

The chain carries TRBV6-6 and TRBJ1-2; D is possibly TRBD1 (5 bases). This CDR3 spans 11 amino acids. V was clipped by 4 bases and J by 5 bases, with 5 bases between them. Per germline, CDR1 MNHNY and CDR2 SVGAGI (reference sequence). The CDR3 sequence is CASSWTYGYTF. CDR3 DNA sequence: TGTGCCAGCAGTTGGACATATGGCTACACCTTC.

The chain is built from TRBV19 and TRBJ1-1, with a possible D match to TRBD1 (6 bases). Germline V gene data show CDR1 as LNHDA and CDR2 as SQIVND (reference sequence). This CDR3 has 17 residues. Trimming pared 4 bases from V and 4 bases from J, leaving 22 bases between. Written as DNA, the CDR3 is TGTGCCAGTAGTAAGGGGGTACTTAGGATGAAGGGCACTGAAGCTTTCTTT. Translating it yields CASSKGVLRMKGTEAFF.

The chain has TRBV10-3 and TRBJ2-7, with TRBD1 matching over 8 bases. The J segment lost 3 bases and the V segment lost 6 bases, leaving 4 bases of the junction unmatched. The CDR3 length is 13 residues. Germline V gives CDR1 ENHRY, CDR2 SYGVKD. Here the CDR3 reads CAISETGGYEQYF. The CDR3 nucleotides read TGTGCCATCAGCGAAACAGGGGGCTACGAGCAGTACTTC.

This chain links TRBV4-2 with TRBJ2-1; 9 nucleotides match TRBD2. The V and J ends lost 1 base and 4 bases, in that order; junction bases with no gene match: 8. Germline CDR1 LGHNA, CDR2 YNFKEQ. The length of the CDR3 is 17 residues. As DNA, the CDR3 is TGTGCCAGCAGCCAAGTTGGGTTAGCGGGGGCATACAATGAGCAGTTCTTC. Translation gives CASSQVGLAGAYNEQFF.

The V gene is TRBV3-1 (or the pseudogene TRBV3-2), the J gene TRBJ2-2; TRBD1 matches 9 bases. The CDR3 length is 16 residues. J gave up 6 bases and V 3 bases, and 8 bases lay outside the gene matches. Germline assignment: CDR1 LGHDT and CDR2 YNNKEL (reference sequence). CDR3 residues: CASSHPGGQGSGELFF. Here the CDR3 DNA reads TGTGCCAGCAGCCACCCCGGGGGACAGGGATCCGGGGAGCTGTTTTTT.

The chain couples TRBV19 to TRBJ1-2; perhaps TRBD1 as D (5 bases). In germline, CDR1 is LNHDA, CDR2 SQIVND (reference sequence). The CDR3 loop spans 14 amino acids. Deletions cut 5 bases from V and 4 bases from J, with 14 bases between. The DNA for the CDR3 is TGTGCCAGTAGTCCGAGGACACAAACCTATGGCTACACCTTC. Translation: CASSPRTQTYGYTF.

The chain links TRBV7-8 to TRBJ2-3; 10 positions agree with TRBD1. In germline, CDR1 is SGHVS, CDR2 FQNEAQ. The CDR3 length is 15 residues. V shed 7 bases, J shed 3 bases, and the junction held 7 bases outside the gene matches. The DNA of the CDR3 is TGTGCCAGCAAGCCCCGGGACAGGGGTACAGATACGCAGTATTTT. It yields the protein CASKPRDRGTDTQYF.

The rearrangement links TRBV29-1 to TRBJ1-1; TRBD1 matches 9 bases. The CDR3 runs to 14 residues. In germline, CDR1 is SQVTM, CDR2 ANQGSEA. J lost 3 bases, V lost 6 bases, and 8 bases had no gene match. In nucleotides, the CDR3 is TGCAGCGTCAAAGGCCGACAGGGGGACACTGAAGCTTTCTTT. It yields the protein CSVKGRQGDTEAFF.

V and J are TRBV4-1 and TRBJ2-2, with 15 bases lining up with TRBD2. Germline lookup yields CDR1 MGHRA and CDR2 YSYEKL. Unmatched junction bases numbered 11, after V lost 7 bases and J lost 5 bases. CDR3 length equals 18 residues. The CDR3 loop is CASTRSWTSGGATGELFF. CDR3 sequence (DNA): TGCGCCAGCACCCGCTCGTGGACTAGCGGGGGGGCGACCGGGGAGCTGTTTTTT.

The CDR3 coding sequence is TGCGCCAGCACTCTTAGCGGGGCTAACACCGGGGAGCTGTTTTTT. Amino acid sequence: CASTLSGANTGELFF. The rearrangement uses TRBV10-1 and TRBJ2-2; TRBD2 agrees at 8 bases. Trimming took 7 bases from V and 2 from J; bases not matched to a gene: 6. The CDR3 length is 15 residues. Germline-derived CDR1 and CDR2 are WNHNN and SYGVQD (reference sequence).

The chain is built from TRBV6-1 and TRBJ2-3; 8 positions match TRBD2. In germline, CDR1 is MNHNS, CDR2 SASEGT. J lost 2 bases, V lost 3 bases, and 4 bases had no gene match. The CDR3 totals 15 residues. The chain's CDR3 is CASSDAGGNTDTQYF. CDR3 coding DNA: TGTGCCAGCAGTGATGCGGGGGGCAACACAGATACGCAGTATTTT.